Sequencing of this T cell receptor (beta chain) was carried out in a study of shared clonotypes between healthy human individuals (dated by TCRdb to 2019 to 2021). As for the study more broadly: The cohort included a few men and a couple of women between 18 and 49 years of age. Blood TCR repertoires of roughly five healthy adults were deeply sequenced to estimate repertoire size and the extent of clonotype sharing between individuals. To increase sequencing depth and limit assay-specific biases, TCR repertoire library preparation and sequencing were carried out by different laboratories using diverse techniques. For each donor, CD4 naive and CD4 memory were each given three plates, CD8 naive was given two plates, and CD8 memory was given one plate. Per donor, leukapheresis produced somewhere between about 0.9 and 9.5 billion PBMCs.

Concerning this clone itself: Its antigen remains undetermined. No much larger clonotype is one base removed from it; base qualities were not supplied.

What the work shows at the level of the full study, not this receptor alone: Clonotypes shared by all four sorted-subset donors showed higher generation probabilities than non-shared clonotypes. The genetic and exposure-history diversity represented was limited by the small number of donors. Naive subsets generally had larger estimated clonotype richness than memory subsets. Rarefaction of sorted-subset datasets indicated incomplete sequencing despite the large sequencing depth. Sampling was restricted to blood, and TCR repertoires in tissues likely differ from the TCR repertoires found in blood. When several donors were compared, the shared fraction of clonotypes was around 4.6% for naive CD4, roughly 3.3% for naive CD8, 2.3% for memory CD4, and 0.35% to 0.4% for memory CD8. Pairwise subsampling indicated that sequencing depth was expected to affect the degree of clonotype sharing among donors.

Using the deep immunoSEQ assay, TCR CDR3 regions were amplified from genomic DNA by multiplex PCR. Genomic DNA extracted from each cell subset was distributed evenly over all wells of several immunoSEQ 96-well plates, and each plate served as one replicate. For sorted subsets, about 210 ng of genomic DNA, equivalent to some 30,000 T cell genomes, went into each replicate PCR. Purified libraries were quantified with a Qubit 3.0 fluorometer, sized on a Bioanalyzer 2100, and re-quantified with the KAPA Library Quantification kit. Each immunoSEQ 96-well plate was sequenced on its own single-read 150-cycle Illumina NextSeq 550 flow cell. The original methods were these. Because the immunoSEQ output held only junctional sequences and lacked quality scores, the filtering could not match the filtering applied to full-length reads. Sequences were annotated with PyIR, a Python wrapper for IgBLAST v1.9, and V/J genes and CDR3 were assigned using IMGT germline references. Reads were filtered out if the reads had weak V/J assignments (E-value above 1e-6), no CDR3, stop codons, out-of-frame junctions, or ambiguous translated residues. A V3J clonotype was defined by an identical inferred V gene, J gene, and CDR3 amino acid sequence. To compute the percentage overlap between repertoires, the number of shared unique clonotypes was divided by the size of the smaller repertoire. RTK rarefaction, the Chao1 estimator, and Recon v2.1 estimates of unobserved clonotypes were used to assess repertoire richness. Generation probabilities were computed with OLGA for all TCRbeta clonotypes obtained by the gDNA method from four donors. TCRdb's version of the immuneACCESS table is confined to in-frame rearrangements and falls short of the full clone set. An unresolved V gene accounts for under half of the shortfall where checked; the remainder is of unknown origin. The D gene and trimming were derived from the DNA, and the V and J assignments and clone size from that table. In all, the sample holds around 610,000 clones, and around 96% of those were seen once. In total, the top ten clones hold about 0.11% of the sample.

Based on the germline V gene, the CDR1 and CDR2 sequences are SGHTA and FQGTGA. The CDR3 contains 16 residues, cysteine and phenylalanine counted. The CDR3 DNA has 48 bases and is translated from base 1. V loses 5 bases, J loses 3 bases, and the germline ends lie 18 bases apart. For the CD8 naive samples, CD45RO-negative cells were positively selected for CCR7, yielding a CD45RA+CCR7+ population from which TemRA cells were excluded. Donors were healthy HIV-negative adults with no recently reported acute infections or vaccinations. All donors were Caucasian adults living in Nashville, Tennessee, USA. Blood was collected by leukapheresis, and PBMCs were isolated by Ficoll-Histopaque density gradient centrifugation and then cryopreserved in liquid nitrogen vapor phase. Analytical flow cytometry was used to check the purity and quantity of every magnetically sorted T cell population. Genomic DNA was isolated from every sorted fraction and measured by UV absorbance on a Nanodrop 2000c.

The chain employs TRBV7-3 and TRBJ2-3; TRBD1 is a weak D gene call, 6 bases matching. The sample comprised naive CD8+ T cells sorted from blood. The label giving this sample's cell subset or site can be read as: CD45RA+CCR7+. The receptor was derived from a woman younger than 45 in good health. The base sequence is TGTGCCAGCAGCCACGGAACGGACAGCCTTACAGATACGCAGTATTTT. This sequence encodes CASSHGTDSLTDTQYF.